This T cell receptor (beta chain) is from a study of blood T cell repertoires in COVID-19. Study details: Collection of acute and convalescent COVID-19 samples took place in the United States, Italy and Spain.

Sequenced by immunoSEQ multiplex PCR; TCRdb stores in-frame clones only, minus some. The sample includes around 200,000 clones, under 80% of them seen just once. Trimming cost V 5 bases and J 3 bases, with 8 bases left between them. Looked up from germline, CDR1 is SGHVS and CDR2 is FQNEAQ. The CDR3 covers 13 residues. The gene calls are TRBV7-8 and TRBJ1-3, with D perhaps TRBD1 (5 bases). The sample consisted of peripheral blood. This receptor was obtained from a woman in her fifties or sixties with acute or convalescent COVID-19. The CDR3 nucleotides are TGTGCCAGCAGCAGGACATTTGGAAACACCATATATTTT. Protein product: CASSRTFGNTIYF.